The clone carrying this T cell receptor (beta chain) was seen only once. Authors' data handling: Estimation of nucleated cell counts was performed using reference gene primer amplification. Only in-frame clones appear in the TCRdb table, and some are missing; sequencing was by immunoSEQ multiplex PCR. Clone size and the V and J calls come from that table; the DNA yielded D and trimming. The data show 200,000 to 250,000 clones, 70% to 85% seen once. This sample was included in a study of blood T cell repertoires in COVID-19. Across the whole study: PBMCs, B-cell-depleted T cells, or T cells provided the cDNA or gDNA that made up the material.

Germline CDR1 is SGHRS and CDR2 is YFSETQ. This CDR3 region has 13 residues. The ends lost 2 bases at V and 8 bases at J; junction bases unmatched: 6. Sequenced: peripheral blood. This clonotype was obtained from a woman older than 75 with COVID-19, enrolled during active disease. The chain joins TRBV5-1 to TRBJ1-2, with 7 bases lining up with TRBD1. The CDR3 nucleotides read TGCGCCAGCAGCTTACAGGGGAGTCTCGGCTACACCTTC. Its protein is CASSLQGSLGYTF.